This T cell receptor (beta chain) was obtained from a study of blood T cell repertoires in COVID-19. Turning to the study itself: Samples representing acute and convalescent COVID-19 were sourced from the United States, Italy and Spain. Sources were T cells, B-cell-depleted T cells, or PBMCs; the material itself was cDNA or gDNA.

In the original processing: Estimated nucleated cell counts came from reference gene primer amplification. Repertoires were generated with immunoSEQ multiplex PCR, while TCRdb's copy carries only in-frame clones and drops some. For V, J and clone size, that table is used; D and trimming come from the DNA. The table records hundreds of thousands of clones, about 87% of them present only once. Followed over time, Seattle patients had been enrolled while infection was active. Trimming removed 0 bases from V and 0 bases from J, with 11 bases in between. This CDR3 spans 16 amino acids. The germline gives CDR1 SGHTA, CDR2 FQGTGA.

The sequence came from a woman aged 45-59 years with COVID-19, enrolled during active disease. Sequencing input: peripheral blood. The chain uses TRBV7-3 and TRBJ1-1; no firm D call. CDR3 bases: TGTGCCAGCAGCTTAACTGCCCCCGCTATGAACACTGAAGCTTTCTTT. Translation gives CASSLTAPAMNTEAFF. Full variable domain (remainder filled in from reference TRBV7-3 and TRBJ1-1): GAGVSQTPSNKVTEKGKYVELRCDPISGHTALYWYRQSLGQGPEFLIYFQGTGAADDSGLPNDRFFAVRPEGSVSTLKIQRTERGDSAVYLCASSLTAPAMNTEAFFGQGTRLTVV.